This T cell receptor (beta chain) was documented in a study of regulatory T cells in long-lasting Graves disease. The overall study: The term persistent Graves' disease signified upward of 5 years on antithyroid drugs with positive TSH receptor antibodies. General study findings and limits: Tissue studied was limited to peripheral blood, excluding thyroid tissue.

Time point of the sample: persistent/refractory GD, antithyroid drugs over 5 years with positive TRAb. Generation of the TCR library employed RNA extracted from PBMCs. CDR3 length: 13 amino acids. Germline CDR1 and CDR2: ENHRY and SYGVKD. Note on this clonotype: As yet, its antigen is unknown. Compared with germline, one end of the junction differs, possibly owing to a read error.

Building the TCR beta libraries relied on iRepertoire HTBI primers, and CDR3 regions underwent Arm-PCR. MiXCR was run by TCRdb on the multiplex PCR reads, yielding one entry per CDR3 protein. The sample shows 400,000 to 500,000 distinct CDR3 sequences, roughly a fifth of them seen only once. The sequencing here drew on peripheral blood mononuclear cells (PBMCs), taken when the disease was refractory, from a patient treated with antithyroid drugs. V gene TRBV10-3 combines with J gene TRBJ1-6, with D unresolved. This TCR was recovered from a female donor with Graves disease. The CDR3 bases are TGTGCCAGCAGTTACGCACTTCTGTCACCCCTCCACTTT. This gives the protein CASSYALLSPLHF.